Below are 14 T cell receptor beta chains sequenced from a single sample in a study of CD8 T cells in ankylosing spondylitis. Findings of the study overall: Characteristic of ankylosing spondylitis blood, it appeared, was a TCR beta motif comprising about eight highly homologous variants.

TCRdb ran MiXCR on the 5' RACE reads and lists one entry per CDR3 protein. Of approximately 500,000 distinct CDR3 sequences listed, 12% were seen once; the top ten hold approximately 6.3%. For these receptors, no antigen is known. The sample was blood, either unsorted or a sorted T cell fraction (not recorded which). These TCRs come from a male donor with ankylosing spondylitis.

In this sample, this clonotype turned up a few times. The chain employs TRBV20-1 and TRBJ2-1, with TRBD1 matching over 7 bases. V shed 5 bases, J shed 8 bases, and the junction held 6 bases outside the gene matches. Germline-derived CDR1 and CDR2 are DFQATT and SNEGSKA (reference sequence). The CDR3 extends over 12 amino acids. The CDR3 reads CSAWETGDEQFF. CDR3 coding DNA: TGCAGTGCTTGGGAAACAGGGGATGAGCAGTTCTTC.

V is TRBV5-1 and J is TRBJ2-2; the match to TRBD2 covers 7 bases. The V and J ends lost 4 bases and 1 base, in that order; junction bases with no gene match: 7. The CDR3 spans 16 residues. Germline V gene data show CDR1 as SGHRS and CDR2 as YFSETQ. CDR3 coding DNA: TGCGCCAGCAGCCCGAGGCCTAGCGGGAACACCGGGGAGCTGTTTTTT. As protein: CASSPRPSGNTGELFF.

The chain couples TRBV5-1 to TRBJ2-2; 11 nucleotides agree with TRBD2. This CDR3 comprises 16 residues. J was trimmed by 7 bases and V by 3 bases; bases with no gene match: 8. In germline, CDR1 is SGHRS, CDR2 YFSETQ. CDR3 sequence reads: CASSYRLAGSVGELFF. DNA for the CDR3: TGCGCCAGCAGCTACCGACTAGCGGGATCTGTCGGGGAGCTGTTTTTT.

The chain links TRBV29-1 to TRBJ2-1; TRBD2 matches 7 bases. V trimming: 4 bases; J trimming: 4 bases; junction bases outside the gene matches: 4. This CDR3 region has 13 residues. Per the germline V gene, CDR1 is SQVTM and CDR2 is ANQGSEA. As DNA, the CDR3 is TGCAGCGTTGCCCTAGCGGAATACAATGAGCAGTTCTTC. Residues: CSVALAEYNEQFF.

The chain recombines TRBV29-1 with TRBJ2-3; D is possibly TRBD1 (5 bases). CDR1 is SQVTM and CDR2 is ANQGSEA in the germline V gene. The CDR3 consists of 11 residues. Trimming removed 4 bases at V and 4 bases at J, with 6 bases between. CDR3 region: CSVVRADTQYF. The DNA for the CDR3 is TGCAGCGTTGTCAGGGCAGATACGCAGTATTTT.

This clonotype was counted ten times or more. J is TRBJ2-1 and V is TRBV7-2; TRBD2 matches at 8 bases. Germline values: CDR1 SGHTA, CDR2 FQGNSA. The V segment lost 7 bases and the J segment 8 bases; nucleotides outside the gene matches: 13. CDR3 size: 15 residues. Here the CDR3 reads CASTPPGGRRDEQFF. CDR3 DNA: TGTGCCAGCACCCCACCTGGCGGGAGGCGGGATGAGCAGTTCTTC.

This rearrangement joins TRBV19 to TRBJ2-5, with 11 positions matching TRBD1. Losses at the gene ends were 5 bases for V and 4 bases for J; bases not matched to a gene: 9. Germline CDR1 LNHDA, CDR2 SQIVND (reference sequence). The CDR3 sequence is 16 residues long. Here the CDR3 DNA reads TGTGCCAGTAGTCTCACGGACAGGGGGCTGCGAGAGACCCAGTACTTC. This gives the protein CASSLTDRGLRETQYF.

This clonotype was seen more than once but under ten times. This chain connects TRBV7-9 to TRBJ2-5, with a possible D match to TRBD1 (6 bases). V was pared by 1 base and J by 4 bases, with 16 bases between. The CDR3 contains 16 residues. Looked up from germline, CDR1 is SEHNR and CDR2 is FQNEAQ (reference sequence). In DNA, the CDR3 is TGTGCCAGCAGCTTAGGGGACCAGGGGCGGCTAGAGACCCAGTACTTC. Protein sequence: CASSLGDQGRLETQYF.

The rearrangement links TRBV5-1 to TRBJ1-1; TRBD1 aligns across 12 bases. CDR3 length: 18 amino acids. Germline CDR1 reads SGHRS; CDR2 reads YFSETQ. V lost 4 bases to trimming and J lost 4 bases; unmatched junction nucleotides: 14. DNA of the CDR3: TGCGCCAGCAGCGTTGCAACCGGGACAGGGGGCAGGCGCACTGAAGCTTTCTTT. Translating gives CASSVATGTGGRRTEAFF.

Regarding this clonotype: Possible read error: a much larger clone is one base away. Here the CDR3 reads CASSSVGVSEQFF. CDR3 bases: TGTGCCAGCAGCTCAGTTGGGGTTAGTGAGCAGTTCTTC. The chain carries TRBV11-2 and TRBJ2-1; D gene uncertain. Germline CDR1 SGHAT, CDR2 FQNNGV. Trimming stripped 4 bases from V and 9 bases from J, with 13 bases between. The CDR3 sequence is 13 residues long.

This clonotype was counted a few times. The genes are TRBV7-9 and TRBJ2-5; TRBD1 is a possible D gene (5 bases). The germline CDR1 and CDR2 sequences are SEHNR and FQNEAQ (reference sequence). This CDR3 is 14 amino acids long. V dropped 5 bases and J dropped 5 bases, with 15 bases sitting between them. Written as DNA, the CDR3 is TGTGCCAGCAGCCCACCCCGGACATTGGAGACCCAGTACTTC. Amino acid sequence: CASSPPRTLETQYF.

This clonotype showed up just a few times. The rearrangement links TRBV27 to TRBJ2-7; D is possibly TRBD1 (5 bases). The CDR3 length is 13 residues. V gave up 4 bases and J gave up 3 bases, with 10 bases separating them. Germline V gives CDR1 MNHEY, CDR2 SMNVEV (reference sequence). The DNA of the CDR3 is TGTGCCAGCAGTTCAGGGTCCCGCTACGAGCAGTACTTC. Amino acids: CASSSGSRYEQYF.

The chain recombines TRBV10-2 with TRBJ1-1; TRBD1 aligns across 7 bases. J lost 1 base, V lost 6 bases, and 8 bases had no gene match. CDR1 and CDR2 from the germline V gene are WSHSY and SAAADI. The length of the CDR3 is 15 residues. CDR3 bases: TGCGCCAGCAGGGAACAGGGGTGGGGGAACACTGAAGCTTTCTTT. It specifies CASREQGWGNTEAFF.

The chain combines TRBV11-2 with TRBJ1-1; D remains ambiguous. Per the germline V gene, CDR1 is SGHAT and CDR2 is FQNNGV. The CDR3 is made up of 14 amino acids. V was shortened by 2 bases and J by 6 bases, with 13 bases between the two germline ends. The CDR3 sequence: CASSLTGIGAEAFF. The CDR3 bases are TGTGCCAGCAGCTTAACCGGAATCGGGGCTGAAGCTTTCTTT.